These 20 T cell receptor beta chains were sequenced from one sample in a study of shared clonotypes between healthy human individuals. TCRdb's table, derived via immunoSEQ multiplex PCR, lists solely in-frame clones and lacks some. The sample lists about 100,000 clones, around 68% occurring once. Sequencing used memory CD8+ T cells sorted from blood. The subset denotes: CD45RO+ cells pooled with CCR7-negative TemRA cells. All receptors derive from a man aged 25-40 years in good health.

The gene calls are TRBV28 and TRBJ2-7; 11 bases map to TRBD2. Germline V gives CDR1 MDHEN, CDR2 SYDVKM. The junction had 1 base not matched to a gene; V was cut back by 6 bases and J by 0 bases. This CDR3 region has 14 residues. The CDR3 DNA reads TGTGCCAGCAGCACTAGCGGGAGCTCCTACGAGCAGTACTTC. It specifies CASSTSGSSYEQYF.

This clone appeared a few times. The J gene is TRBJ1-2, the V gene TRBV27; the D gene is possibly TRBD1 (6 bases). The V gene's germline CDR1 is MNHEY and CDR2 SMNVEV (reference sequence). V lost 2 bases and J lost 11, with 12 bases in between. This CDR3 comprises 12 residues. The CDR3 region has the DNA TGTGCCAGCAGTTTAGGGGGACACCGGTACACCTTC. It is translated as CASSLGGHRYTF.

The chain is built from TRBV30 and TRBJ2-7; 9 positions match TRBD1. This CDR3 contains 14 residues. The trim removed 7 bases at V and 2 bases at J, leaving 9 bases unmatched. CDR1 is GTSNPN and CDR2 is SVGIG in the germline V gene (reference sequence). The CDR3 coding sequence is TGTGCCTTGGCCTGGGACAGGGAACCCTACGAGCAGTACTTC. This encodes CALAWDREPYEQYF.

V is TRBV5-4 and J is TRBJ2-1; 7 bases fit TRBD2. With V trimmed by 2 bases and J by 6 bases, 5 bases remained unmatched. In germline, CDR1 is SGHNT, CDR2 YYREEE (reference sequence). This CDR3 contains 14 residues. The CDR3 DNA follows: TGTGCCAGCAGCTTAAGCGGGACTATCAATGAGCAGTTCTTC. It is translated as CASSLSGTINEQFF. Variable domain in full (rest from reference TRBV5-4 and TRBJ2-1): ETGVTQSPTHLIKTRGQQVTLRCSSQSGHNTVSWYQQALGQGPQFIFQYYREEENGRGNFPPRFSGLQFPNYSSELNVNALELDDSALYLCASSLSGTINEQFFGPGTRLTVL.

The genes are TRBV11-2 and TRBJ2-6; D is undetermined. With 7 bases removed from V and 0 bases from J, the gap between germline ends came to 10 bases. The CDR3 has 15 amino acids. Germline lookup yields CDR1 SGHAT and CDR2 FQNNGV. The CDR3 DNA is TGTGCCAGCACCGGCGGTTCCTCTGGGGCCAACGTCCTGACTTTC. Protein sequence: CASTGGSSGANVLTF.

The CDR3, as DNA: TGTGCCAGCTCACCCGAACAAGAGACCCAGTACTTC. This sequence encodes CASSPEQETQYF. The chain employs TRBV18 and TRBJ2-5, with no clear D. Trimming left V 3 bases short and J 2 bases short, with 4 bases between. Germline-derived CDR1 and CDR2 are KGHSH and LQKENI. The CDR3 length is 12 residues.

The V gene is TRBV19, the J gene TRBJ1-1; 7 nucleotides agree with TRBD1. J was trimmed by 4 bases and V by 5 bases; bases with no gene match: 7. CDR3 length: 14 residues. Germline CDR1 is LNHDA and CDR2 is SQIVND (reference sequence). The CDR3, as DNA: TGTGCCAGTAGTGGCAGACAGGGTACCACTGAAGCTTTCTTT. This translates into CASSGRQGTTEAFF.

This chain connects TRBV14 to TRBJ2-1; tentative D call: TRBD2 (5 bases). This CDR3 spans 16 amino acids. Germline V gives CDR1 SGHDN, CDR2 FVKESK. Trimming pared 4 bases from V and 0 bases from J, leaving 13 bases between. For the CDR3, the DNA is TGTGCCAGCAGCCTGAGCGGAAGCGCCTCCTACAATGAGCAGTTCTTC. Protein sequence: CASSLSGSASYNEQFF.

The chain employs TRBV7-9 and TRBJ1-4, with a possible D match to TRBD1 (5 bases). Trimming pared 1 base from V and 6 bases from J, leaving 9 bases between. The CDR3 is 14 amino acids. Germline V gives CDR1 SEHNR, CDR2 FQNEAQ (reference sequence). Here the CDR3 reads CASSLGSGDEKLFF. CDR3 sequence (DNA): TGTGCCAGCAGCTTAGGGTCGGGGGATGAAAAACTGTTTTTT.

The rearrangement uses TRBV27 and TRBJ2-1, with 10 bases aligning to TRBD1. J lost 8 bases, V lost 5 bases, and 6 bases had no gene match. In germline, CDR1 is MNHEY, CDR2 SMNVEV (reference sequence). This CDR3 spans 14 amino acids. The CDR3 nucleotides read TGTGCCAGCAGTCTAGGGACAGGGGTCGATGAGCAGTTCTTC. This translates into CASSLGTGVDEQFF.

The rearrangement uses TRBV28 and TRBJ1-3; 9 bases are a match to TRBD1. Germline assignment: CDR1 MDHEN and CDR2 SYDVKM. This CDR3 contains 17 residues. With V trimmed by 1 base and J by 4 bases, 8 bases remained unmatched. In DNA, the CDR3 is TGTGCCAGCAGTTTATACCCGGGACAGGGAATCGGAAACACCATATATTTT. Protein product: CASSLYPGQGIGNTIYF.

The CDR3 DNA is TGCGCCAGCAGCCAAGAGGAGACCCAGTACTTC. This encodes CASSQEETQYF. V usage is TRBV4-1 and J usage is TRBJ2-5; D is uncertain. The ends were cut back, 0 bases at V and 5 bases at J, with 1 base in the middle. Germline loops: CDR1 MGHRA, CDR2 YSYEKL. The CDR3 length is 11 residues.

The chain recombines TRBV7-7 with TRBJ2-1, with a weak D call TRBD1 (5 bases). Germline values: CDR1 SSHAT, CDR2 FNYEAQ (reference sequence). The V gene lost 5 bases and the J gene lost 4 bases, with 12 bases spanning the gap. The CDR3 runs to 14 residues. CDR3 bases: TGTGCCAGCAGCCAATTACAGGATTACAATGAGCAGTTCTTC. Amino acid sequence: CASSQLQDYNEQFF. Variable domain in full (rest from reference TRBV7-7 and TRBJ2-1): GAGVSQSPRYKVTKRGQDVTLRCDPISSHATLYWYQQALGQGPEFLTYFNYEAQPDKSGLPSDRFSAERPEGSISTLTIQRTEQRDSAMYRCASSQLQDYNEQFFGPGTRLTVL.

V is TRBV7-9 and J is TRBJ2-1; D might be TRBD1 or TRBD2, each matching 5 bases. V shed 0 bases and J shed 14 bases, with 29 bases lying between them. This CDR3 contains 18 residues. Germline V lookup: CDR1 SEHNR, CDR2 FQNEAQ (reference sequence). DNA for the CDR3: TGTGCCAGCAGCTTAGCCGAGTCTTGGACATTCGACATATTGGGGGAGTTCTTC. This gives the protein CASSLAESWTFDILGEFF.

The rearrangement joins TRBV7-8 to TRBJ2-1, with a tentative D call TRBD2 (6 bases). With 5 bases removed from V and 1 base from J, the gap between germline ends came to 15 bases. The length of the CDR3 is 16 residues. The germline CDR1 and CDR2 sequences are SGHVS and FQNEAQ. The chain's CDR3 is CASSPLRERSYNEQFF. The DNA of the CDR3 is TGTGCCAGCAGCCCCCTACGGGAGAGGTCCTACAATGAGCAGTTCTTC.

This chain connects TRBV5-4 to TRBJ2-1; 10 positions agree with TRBD2. Germline V CDR1 and CDR2: SGHNT, YYREEE (reference sequence). J lost 2 bases, V lost 3 bases, and 2 bases had no gene match. The CDR3 consists of 15 residues. The CDR3 nucleotides are TGTGCCAGCAGCTCTAGCGGGAGTGCCTACAATGAGCAGTTCTTC. This translates into CASSSSGSAYNEQFF.

In its sample, this clone was seen once. The CDR3 here is CASSGSISGANVLTF. The CDR3 DNA reads as TGTGCCAGCAGCGGATCTATCTCTGGGGCCAACGTCCTGACTTTC. The chain joins TRBV9 to TRBJ2-6, with unresolved D. From germline, CDR1 is SGDLS and CDR2 YYNGEE. Trimming took 3 bases from V and 0 from J, leaving 7 bases between them. This CDR3 contains 15 residues.

This chain connects TRBV28 to TRBJ1-4; D call uncertain. In germline, CDR1 is MDHEN, CDR2 SYDVKM. V was cut by 5 bases and J by 0 bases, with 10 bases left in between. This CDR3 comprises 15 residues. CDR3 DNA: TGTGCCAGCAGTACCGGAGTTACAACTAATGAAAAACTGTTTTTT. This sequence encodes CASSTGVTTNEKLFF.

The rearrangement joins TRBV4-1 to TRBJ2-1; unclear D gene. With 0 bases removed from V and 3 bases from J, the gap between germline ends came to 12 bases. Germline V gene sequence: CDR1 MGHRA, CDR2 YSYEKL. CDR3 length: 16 amino acids. CDR3 sequence reads: CASSQDSQISYNEQFF. CDR3 nucleotides: TGCGCCAGCAGCCAAGATTCCCAGATAAGCTACAATGAGCAGTTCTTC.

V and J are TRBV7-3 and TRBJ2-1, with D perhaps TRBD1 (5 bases). V lost 5 bases to trimming and J lost 5 bases, with 10 bases between them. Germline loops: CDR1 SGHTA, CDR2 FQGTGA. CDR3 length equals 13 residues. The CDR3, as DNA: TGTGCCAGCAGCCAGGGCGGAGACAATGAGCAGTTCTTC. Protein product: CASSQGGDNEQFF.